A single sample is the source of the 10 T cell receptor beta chains below, sequenced in a study of long-term antiretroviral therapy in people with HIV (dated by TCRdb to between 2021 and 2022). The immunoSEQ hsTCRB v3.0 assay was used at survey level resolution to sequence the TRB variable region. What TCRdb holds here is the immuneACCESS table cut down to in-frame rearrangements. Part of the clones is not present; checked against another copy, under half of the missing clones reflect an unresolved V gene, and the others are unexplained. This sample lists 35,000 to 45,000 clones; around 85% were detected once. Of the sample, more than 9% falls within the top ten clones. The specimen comprised unsorted PBMCs, sampled 2.2 years after starting antiretroviral therapy. All receptors derive from a man younger than 30 with HIV.

This sequence joins TRBV7-9 and TRBJ1-5, with D unresolved. Germline values: CDR1 SEHNR, CDR2 FQNEAQ (reference sequence). This CDR3 is built from 12 residues. V lost 1 base and J lost 8, with 6 bases in between. The CDR3 nucleotides read TGTGCCAGCAGCTTAGGGCCTGAGCCCCAGCATTTT. Amino acid sequence: CASSLGPEPQHF.

The V and J genes are TRBV30 and TRBJ2-4; weak D call: TRBD1 (6 bases). The CDR3 is 13 residues long. The germline CDR1 and CDR2 sequences are GTSNPN and SVGIG (reference sequence). V was cut by 5 bases and J by 9 bases, with 17 bases left in between. CDR3 loop: CAWETVGGGIQYF. As DNA, the CDR3 is TGTGCCTGGGAGACGGTAGGGGGTGGCATTCAGTACTTC.

V usage is TRBV27 and J usage is TRBJ2-7, with 7 bases identical to TRBD1. The CDR3 is 16 amino acids. Trimming at V came to 3 bases and at J to 2 bases, leaving 10 bases not matched to a gene. Germline V gene lookup returns CDR1 MNHEY and CDR2 SMNVEV (reference sequence). For the CDR3, the DNA is TGTGCCAGCAGTTTGTCGGGACAGAGGGCAACCTACGAGCAGTACTTC. This encodes CASSLSGQRATYEQYF.

In nucleotides, the CDR3 is TGTGCCAGCAGCTTACCCGACGGATACTATGGCTACACCTTC. Its translation is CASSLPDGYYGYTF. The chain couples TRBV7-9 to TRBJ1-2, with unresolved D. The V end lost 2 bases, the J end lost 3 bases, and 10 bases lay between the germline ends. The germline V gene has CDR1 SEHNR and CDR2 FQNEAQ (reference sequence). The CDR3 contains 14 residues.

The rearrangement joins TRBV25-1 to TRBJ1-5, with TRBD1 matching over 8 bases. Germline trimming cut 5 bases from V and 6 bases from J; bases unmatched to any gene: 9. The CDR3 is 15 amino acids. Germline lookup yields CDR1 MGHDK and CDR2 SYGVNS. The CDR3 nucleotides are TGTGCCAGCAGTCCCCCAGGGGGCACGACTCAGCCCCAGCATTTT. Translation gives CASSPPGGTTQPQHF.

The rearrangement uses TRBV7-6 and TRBJ1-5; D is undetermined. Germline V gene sequence: CDR1 SGHVS, CDR2 FNYEAQ. Trimming took 1 base from V and 7 from J, leaving 8 bases between them. The CDR3 spans 13 residues. CDR3 in DNA: TGTGCCAGCAGCTTAGGGGGAGGCCAGCCCCAGCATTTT. It yields the protein CASSLGGGQPQHF.

The chain couples TRBV4-1 to TRBJ1-4; D possibly corresponds to TRBD1 (6 bases). V was cut by 6 bases and J by 0 bases, with 14 bases left in between. Germline V gives CDR1 MGHRA, CDR2 YSYEKL. The CDR3 totals 16 residues. CDR3 region: CASRGTHGTTNEKLFF. CDR3 in DNA: TGCGCCAGCAGGGGGACACACGGGACAACTAATGAAAAACTGTTTTTT.

The rearrangement joins TRBV5-4 to TRBJ2-3; 7 bases agree with TRBD2. Germline CDR1 and CDR2: SGHNT and YYREEE (reference sequence). Germline trimming cut 3 bases from V and 6 bases from J; bases unmatched to any gene: 10. This CDR3 has 15 residues. Here the CDR3 DNA reads TGTGCCAGCAGCTGGTGGCGGGCGGGGGACGATACGCAGTATTTT. This encodes CASSWWRAGDDTQYF.

V gene TRBV7-8 combines with J gene TRBJ2-3; 7 bases map to TRBD2. The CDR3 runs to 16 residues. V gave up 1 base and J gave up 1 base; unmatched junction bases: 5. CDR1 SGHVS and CDR2 FQNEAQ come from the germline V gene. The DNA for the CDR3 is TGTGCCAGCAGCTTAGGGGCGGGGAGGGGCACAGATACGCAGTATTTT. Its translation: CASSLGAGRGTDTQYF.

The CDR3 reads CASSPGGLHNEQFF. In DNA form, the CDR3 reads TGTGCCAGCAGTCCCGGGGGACTCCACAATGAGCAGTTCTTC. V gene TRBV6-5 combines with J gene TRBJ2-1; D is perhaps TRBD2 (6 bases). V shed 5 bases and J shed 5 bases, with 13 bases lying between them. The CDR3 contains 14 residues. CDR1 and CDR2 (germline): MNHEY, SVGAGI.